This T cell receptor (beta chain) derives from a study of blood T cell repertoires in COVID-19. Enrollees, about 18 to 89 years old, lived in approximately 25 US areas. All recovered Cohort 3 donors got two negative PCRs, got clearance, or saw symptom resolution. Produced via immunoSEQ multiplex PCR; TCRdb's table is partial and in-frame only. The sample lists about 200,000 clones, about 85% seen once, with around 2.1% in the top ten. The CDR3 is 13 residues long. CDR1 SQVTM and CDR2 ANQGSEA come from the germline V gene. V lost 8 bases to trimming and J lost 0 bases; unmatched junction nucleotides: 7.

The chain recombines TRBV29-1 with TRBJ2-7; 7 bases fit TRBD1. Sequences were obtained from PBMCs or T cells enriched from blood (not recorded which). The receptor was derived from a woman under 40 who had recovered from COVID-19. The CDR3 loop reads CSYRGPHSYEQYF. For the CDR3, the DNA is TGCAGCTATAGGGGGCCCCACTCCTACGAGCAGTACTTC.